This T cell receptor (beta chain) was found in a study of Ad26.COV2.S vaccination and SARS-CoV-2 variants. In the study overall: Ad26.COV2.S shots went into the muscle once or twice, 56 days apart. Whole-study results and caveats: People who got the vaccine or the placebo had similar non-spike TCR breadth. Spike-specific TCR breadth was greater in vaccine than placebo recipients.

The germline CDR1 and CDR2 sequences are MNHEY and SVGAGI. The V and J ends lost 2 bases and 5 bases respectively, with 12 bases between them. This CDR3 has 14 residues. Repertoires were generated with immunoSEQ multiplex PCR, while TCRdb's copy carries only in-frame clones and drops some. The sample lists roughly 390,000 clones, less than 90% seen once, with under 3.5% in the top ten. Noted treatment: roughly 20 received Ad26.COV2.S at low or high dose, single or two shots; 5 received placebo; per-sample allocation not given. Sampling occurred on day 63 after the first vaccine or placebo injection. The individual, an adult aged 18-55 years, was a donor in Boston. As for this clone: Its antigen is not identified.

The chain has TRBV6-5 and TRBJ1-1; D might be TRBD1 (6 bases). The sequence was obtained from a person aged 18-65 years who received the Ad26.COV2.S COVID-19 vaccine or a placebo. The sample in question was peripheral blood, obtained in a trial of Ad26.COV2.S vaccine versus placebo. This chain's CDR3 is CASSYRGLLTEAFF. CDR3 coding DNA: TGTGCCAGCAGTTACCGGGGGCTCCTTACTGAAGCTTTCTTT.